This TCR beta chain is drawn from a study of cytomegalovirus exposure and HLA in healthy donors. Study summary: Of the donors genotyped, approximately 400 in all, around 77% fell in the Caucasian-associated ancestry cluster. Study observations and caveats: Productive rates of about 90% or about 30% were seen for most TCR beta V segments in an earlier analysis. A later analysis associated 15,000 or so TCR beta sequences with HLA alleles at a 0.05 false discovery rate.

These donors counted as nominally healthy when sampled, but unrecorded immune exposures were likely. Germline V CDR1 and CDR2: LGHNA, YSLEER. This CDR3 is built from 16 residues. V lost 1 base to trimming and J lost 6 bases; unmatched junction nucleotides: 3. Points on this clone: No antigen is known for it.

Primers included in the PCR were 60 Vbeta and 13 Jbeta primers. Some clones are missing from TCRdb's copy, which holds only in-frame ones; the method was immunoSEQ multiplex PCR. The data hold roughly 180,000 clones, with over 75% observed a single time. The clonotype comes from a woman under 40 in good health and CMV-seronegative. The sequencing input was PBMCs. The gene calls are TRBV4-3 and TRBJ2-2, with 12 bases identical to TRBD1. The CDR3 DNA reads TGCGCCAGCAGCCAAGGGGGACAGGGGGCGCCCGGGGAGCTGTTTTTT. Translating it yields CASSQGGQGAPGELFF.